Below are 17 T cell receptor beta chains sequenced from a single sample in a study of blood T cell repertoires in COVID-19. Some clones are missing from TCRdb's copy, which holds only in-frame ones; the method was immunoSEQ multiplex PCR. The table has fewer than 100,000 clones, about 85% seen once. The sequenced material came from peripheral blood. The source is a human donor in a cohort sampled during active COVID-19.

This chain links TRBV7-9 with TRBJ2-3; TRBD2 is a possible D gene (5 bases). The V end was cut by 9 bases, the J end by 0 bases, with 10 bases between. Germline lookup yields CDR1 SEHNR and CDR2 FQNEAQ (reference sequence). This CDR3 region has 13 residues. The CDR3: CAREAQSTDTQYF. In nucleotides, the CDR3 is TGTGCCAGGGAGGCACAGAGCACAGATACGCAGTATTTT. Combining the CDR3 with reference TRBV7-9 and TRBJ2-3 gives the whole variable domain DTGVSQNPRHKITKRGQNVTFRCDPISEHNRLYWYRQTLGQGPEFLTYFQNEAQLEKSRLLSDRFSAERPKGSFSTLEIQRTEQGDSAMYLCAREAQSTDTQYFGPGTRLTVL.

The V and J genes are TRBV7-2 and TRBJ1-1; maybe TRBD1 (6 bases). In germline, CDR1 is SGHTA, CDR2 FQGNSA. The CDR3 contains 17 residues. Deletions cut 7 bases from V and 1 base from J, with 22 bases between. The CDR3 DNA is TGTGCCAGCATACGGGGGGGCACAGGGCAACAGAACACTGAAGCTTTCTTT. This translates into CASIRGGTGQQNTEAFF. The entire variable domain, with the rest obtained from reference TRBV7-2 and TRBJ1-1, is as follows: GAGVSQSPSNKVTEKGKDVELRCDPISGHTALYWYRQSLGQGLEFLIYFQGNSAPDKSGLPSDRFSAERTGGSVSTLTIQRTQQEDSAVYLCASIRGGTGQQNTEAFFGQGTRLTVV.

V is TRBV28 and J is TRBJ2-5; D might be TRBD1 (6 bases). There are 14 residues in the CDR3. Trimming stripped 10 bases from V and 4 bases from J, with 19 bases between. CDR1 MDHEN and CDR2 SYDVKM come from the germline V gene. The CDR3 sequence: CATRAAQGRETQYF. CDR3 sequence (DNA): TGTGCCACTCGTGCTGCCCAGGGGCGAGAGACCCAGTACTTC.

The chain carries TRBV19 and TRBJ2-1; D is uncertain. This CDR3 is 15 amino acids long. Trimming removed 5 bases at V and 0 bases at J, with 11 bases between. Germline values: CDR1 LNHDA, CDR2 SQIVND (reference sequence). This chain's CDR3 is CASSGLPSSYNEQFF. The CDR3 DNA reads TGTGCCAGTAGTGGGCTCCCGAGCTCCTACAATGAGCAGTTCTTC.

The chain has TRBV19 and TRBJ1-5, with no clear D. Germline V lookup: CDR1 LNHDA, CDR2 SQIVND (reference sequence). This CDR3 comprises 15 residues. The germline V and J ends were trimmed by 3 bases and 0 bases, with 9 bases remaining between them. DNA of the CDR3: TGTGCCAGTAGTATTGTACACTATAGCAATCAGCCCCAGCATTTT. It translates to CASSIVHYSNQPQHF.

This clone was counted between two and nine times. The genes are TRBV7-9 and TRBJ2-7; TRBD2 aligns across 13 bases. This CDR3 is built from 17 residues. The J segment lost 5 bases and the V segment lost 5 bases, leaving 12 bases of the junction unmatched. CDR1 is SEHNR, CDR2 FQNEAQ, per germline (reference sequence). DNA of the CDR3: TGTGCCAGCAGCGTCGGGACTAGCGGGAATCATATGGACGAGCAGTACTTC. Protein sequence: CASSVGTSGNHMDEQYF.

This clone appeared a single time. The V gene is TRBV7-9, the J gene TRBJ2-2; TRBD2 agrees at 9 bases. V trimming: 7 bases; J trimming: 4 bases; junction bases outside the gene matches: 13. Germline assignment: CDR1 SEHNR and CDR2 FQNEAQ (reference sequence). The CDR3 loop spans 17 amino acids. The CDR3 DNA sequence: TGTGCCAGCACCCCACTTGGGCTAGCGGGATTCACCGGGGAGCTGTTTTTT. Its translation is CASTPLGLAGFTGELFF.

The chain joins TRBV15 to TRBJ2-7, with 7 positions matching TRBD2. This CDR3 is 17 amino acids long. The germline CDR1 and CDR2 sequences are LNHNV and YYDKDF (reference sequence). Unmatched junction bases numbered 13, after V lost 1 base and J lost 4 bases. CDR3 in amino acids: CATSRARWGGESYEQYF. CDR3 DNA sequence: TGTGCCACCAGCAGAGCGCGTTGGGGGGGAGAATCGTACGAGCAGTACTTC.

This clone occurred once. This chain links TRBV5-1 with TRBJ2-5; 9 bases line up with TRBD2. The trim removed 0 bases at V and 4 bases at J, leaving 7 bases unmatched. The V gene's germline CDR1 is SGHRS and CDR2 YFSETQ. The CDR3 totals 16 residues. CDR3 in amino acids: CASSLATSGAGETQYF. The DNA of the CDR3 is TGCGCCAGCAGCTTGGCGACTAGCGGAGCCGGAGAGACCCAGTACTTC.

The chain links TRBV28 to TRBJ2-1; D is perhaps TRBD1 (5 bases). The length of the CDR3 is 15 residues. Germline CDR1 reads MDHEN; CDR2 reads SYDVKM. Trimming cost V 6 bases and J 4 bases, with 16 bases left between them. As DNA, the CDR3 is TGTGCCAGCAGCACAGGAGCCAGTGAGTACAATGAGCAGTTCTTC. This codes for CASSTGASEYNEQFF.

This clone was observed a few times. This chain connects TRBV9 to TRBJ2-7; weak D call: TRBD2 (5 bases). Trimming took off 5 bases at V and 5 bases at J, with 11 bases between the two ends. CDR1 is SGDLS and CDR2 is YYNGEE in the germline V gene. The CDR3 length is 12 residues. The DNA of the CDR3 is TGTGCCAGCAGAATCCCCGGGGACGAGCAGTACTTC. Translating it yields CASRIPGDEQYF.

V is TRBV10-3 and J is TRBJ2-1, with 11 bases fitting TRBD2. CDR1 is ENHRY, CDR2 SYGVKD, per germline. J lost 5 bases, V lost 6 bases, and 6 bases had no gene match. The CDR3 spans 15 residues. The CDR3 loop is CAISQLAGVDNEQFF. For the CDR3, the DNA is TGTGCCATCAGCCAACTAGCGGGAGTTGACAATGAGCAGTTCTTC.

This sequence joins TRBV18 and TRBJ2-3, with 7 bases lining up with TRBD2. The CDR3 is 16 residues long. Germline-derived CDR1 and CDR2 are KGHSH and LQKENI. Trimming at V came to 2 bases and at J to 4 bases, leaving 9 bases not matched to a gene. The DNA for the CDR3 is TGTGCCAGCTCACCAGGGTTACTAGCGTTTTCAGATACGCAGTATTTT. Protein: CASSPGLLAFSDTQYF. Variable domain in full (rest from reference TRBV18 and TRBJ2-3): NAGVMQNPRHLVRRRGQEARLRCSPMKGHSHVYWYRQLPEEGLKFMVYLQKENIIDESGMPKERFSAEFPKEGPSILRIQQVVRGDSAAYFCASSPGLLAFSDTQYFGPGTRLTVL.

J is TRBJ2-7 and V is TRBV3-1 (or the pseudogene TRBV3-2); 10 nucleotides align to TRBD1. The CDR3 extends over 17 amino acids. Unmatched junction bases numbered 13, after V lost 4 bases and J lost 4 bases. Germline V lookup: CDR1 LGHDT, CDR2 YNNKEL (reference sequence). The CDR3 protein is CASSPWAGGQGLYEQYF. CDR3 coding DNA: TGTGCCAGCAGCCCGTGGGCTGGGGGACAGGGGTTATACGAGCAGTACTTC.

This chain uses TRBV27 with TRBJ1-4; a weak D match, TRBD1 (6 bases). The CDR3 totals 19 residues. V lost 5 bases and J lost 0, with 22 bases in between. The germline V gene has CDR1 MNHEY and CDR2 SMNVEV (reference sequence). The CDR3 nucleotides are TGTGCCAGCAGTCCCACTACAGGGTACATCCCCTCAACTAATGAAAAACTGTTTTTT. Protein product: CASSPTTGYIPSTNEKLFF.

The CDR3 nucleotides read TGTGCCAGCACCCGGACTAGCGGGGAGCAGTACTTC. Its protein is CASTRTSGEQYF. The V call is TRBV2, the J call TRBJ2-7, with TRBD2 identical over 11 bases. Germline V gene lookup returns CDR1 SNHLY and CDR2 FYNNEI. Germline trimming cut 7 bases from V and 7 bases from J; bases unmatched to any gene: 3. The length of the CDR3 is 12 residues. The whole variable domain, remainder taken from reference TRBV2 and TRBJ2-7, is EPEVTQTPSHQVTQMGQEVILRCVPISNHLYFYWYRQILGQKVEFLVSFYNNEISEKSEIFDDQFSVERPDGSNFTLKIRSTKLEDSAMYFCASTRTSGEQYFGPGTRLTVT.

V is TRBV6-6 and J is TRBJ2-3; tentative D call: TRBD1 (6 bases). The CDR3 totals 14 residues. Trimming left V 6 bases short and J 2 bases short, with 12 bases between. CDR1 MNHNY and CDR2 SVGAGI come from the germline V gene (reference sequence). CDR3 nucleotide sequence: TGTGCCAGCAGCCAGGGACACTTCACAGATACGCAGTATTTT. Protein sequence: CASSQGHFTDTQYF.